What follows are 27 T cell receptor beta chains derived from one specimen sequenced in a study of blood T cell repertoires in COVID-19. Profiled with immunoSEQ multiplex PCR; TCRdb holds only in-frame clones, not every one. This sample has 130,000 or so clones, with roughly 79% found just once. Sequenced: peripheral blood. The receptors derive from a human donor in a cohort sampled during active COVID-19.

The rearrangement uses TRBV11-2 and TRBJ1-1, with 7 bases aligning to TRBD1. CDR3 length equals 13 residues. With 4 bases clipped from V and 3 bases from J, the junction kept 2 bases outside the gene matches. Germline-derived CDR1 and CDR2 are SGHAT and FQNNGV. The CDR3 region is CASSYDRDTEAFF. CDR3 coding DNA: TGTGCCAGCAGCTACGACAGGGACACTGAAGCTTTCTTT. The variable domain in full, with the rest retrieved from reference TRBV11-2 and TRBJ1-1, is EAGVAQSPRYKIIEKRQSVAFWCNPISGHATLYWYQQILGQGPKLLIQFQNNGVVDDSQLPKDRFSAERLKGVDSTLKIQPAKLEDSAVYLCASSYDRDTEAFFGQGTRLTVV.

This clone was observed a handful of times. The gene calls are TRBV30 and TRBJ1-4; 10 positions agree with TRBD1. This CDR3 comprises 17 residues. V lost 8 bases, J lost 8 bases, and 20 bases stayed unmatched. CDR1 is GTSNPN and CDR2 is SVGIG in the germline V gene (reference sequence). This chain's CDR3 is CAGVRGQGFDIGEKLFF. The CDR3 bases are TGTGCCGGAGTCAGGGGACAGGGGTTTGATATAGGGGAAAAACTGTTTTTT.

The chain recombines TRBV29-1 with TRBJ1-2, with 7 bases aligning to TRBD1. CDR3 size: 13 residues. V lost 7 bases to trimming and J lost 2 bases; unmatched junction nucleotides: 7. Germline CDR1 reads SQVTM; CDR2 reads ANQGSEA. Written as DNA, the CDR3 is TGCAGCGCCGGATGGGACAGAAACTATGGCTACACCTTC. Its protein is CSAGWDRNYGYTF.

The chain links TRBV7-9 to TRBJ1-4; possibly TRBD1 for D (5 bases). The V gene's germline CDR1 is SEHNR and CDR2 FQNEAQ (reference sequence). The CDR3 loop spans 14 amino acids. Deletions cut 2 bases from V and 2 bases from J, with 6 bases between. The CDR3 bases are TGTGCCAGCAGCTTAAGGGGTACTAATGAAAAACTGTTTTTT. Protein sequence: CASSLRGTNEKLFF. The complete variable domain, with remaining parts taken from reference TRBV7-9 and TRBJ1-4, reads DTGVSQNPRHKITKRGQNVTFRCDPISEHNRLYWYRQTLGQGPEFLTYFQNEAQLEKSRLLSDRFSAERPKGSFSTLEIQRTEQGDSAMYLCASSLRGTNEKLFFGSGTQLSVL.

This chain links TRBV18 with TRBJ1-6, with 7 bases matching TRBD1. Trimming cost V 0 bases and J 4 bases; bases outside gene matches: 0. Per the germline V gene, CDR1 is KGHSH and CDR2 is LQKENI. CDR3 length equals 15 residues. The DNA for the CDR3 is TGTGCCAGCTCACCACCGGGACAGTATAATTCACCCCTCCACTTT. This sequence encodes CASSPPGQYNSPLHF.

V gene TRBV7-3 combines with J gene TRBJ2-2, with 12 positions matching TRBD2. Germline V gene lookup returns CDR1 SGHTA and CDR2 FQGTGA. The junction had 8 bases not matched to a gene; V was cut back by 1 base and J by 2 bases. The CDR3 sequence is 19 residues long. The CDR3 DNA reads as TGTGCCAGCAGCTTAATGCTAGCGGGAGGGCCTGGTAACACCGGGGAGCTGTTTTTT. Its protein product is CASSLMLAGGPGNTGELFF.

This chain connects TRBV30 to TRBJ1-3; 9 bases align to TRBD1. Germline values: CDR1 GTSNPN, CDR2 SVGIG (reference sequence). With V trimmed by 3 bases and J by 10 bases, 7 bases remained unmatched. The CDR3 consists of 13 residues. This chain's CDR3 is CAWSPGQGGTIYF. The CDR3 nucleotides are TGTGCCTGGAGCCCGGGACAGGGAGGTACCATATATTTT.

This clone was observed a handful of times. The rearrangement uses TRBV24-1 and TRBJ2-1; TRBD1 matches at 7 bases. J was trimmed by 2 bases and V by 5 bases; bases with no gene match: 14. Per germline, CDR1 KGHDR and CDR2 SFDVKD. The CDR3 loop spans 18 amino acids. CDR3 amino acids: CATSAPKQGKLAYNEQFF. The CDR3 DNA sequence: TGTGCCACCAGTGCACCCAAACAGGGGAAACTCGCCTACAATGAGCAGTTCTTC.

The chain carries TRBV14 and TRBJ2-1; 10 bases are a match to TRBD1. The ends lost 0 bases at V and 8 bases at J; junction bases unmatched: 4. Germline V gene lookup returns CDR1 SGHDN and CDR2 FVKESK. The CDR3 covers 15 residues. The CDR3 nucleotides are TGTGCCAGCAGCCAAGATTGGGACAGGGGAGATGAGCAGTTCTTC. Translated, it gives CASSQDWDRGDEQFF. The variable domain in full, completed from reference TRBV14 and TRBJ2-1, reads EAGVTQFPSHSVIEKGQTVTLRCDPISGHDNLYWYRRVMGKEIKFLLHFVKESKQDESGMPNNRFLAERTGGTYSTLKVQPAELEDSGVYFCASSQDWDRGDEQFFGPGTRLTVL.

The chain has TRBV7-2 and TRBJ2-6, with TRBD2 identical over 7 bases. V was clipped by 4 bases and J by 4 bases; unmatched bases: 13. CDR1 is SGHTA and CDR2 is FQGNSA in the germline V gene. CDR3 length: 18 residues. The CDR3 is CASSSPLGGGSGANVLTF. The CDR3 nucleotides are TGTGCCAGCAGCTCCCCACTGGGGGGAGGGTCCGGGGCCAACGTCCTGACTTTC.

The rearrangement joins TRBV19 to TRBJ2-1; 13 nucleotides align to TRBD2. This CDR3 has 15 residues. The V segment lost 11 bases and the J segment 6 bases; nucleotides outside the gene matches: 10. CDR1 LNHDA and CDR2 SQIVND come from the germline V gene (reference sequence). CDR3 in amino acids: CASGLAGAYGNEQFF. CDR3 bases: TGTGCCTCAGGACTAGCGGGAGCTTATGGCAATGAGCAGTTCTTC.

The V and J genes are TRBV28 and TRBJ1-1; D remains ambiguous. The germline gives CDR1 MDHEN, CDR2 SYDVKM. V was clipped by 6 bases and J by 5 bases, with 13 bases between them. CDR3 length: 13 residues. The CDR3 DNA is TGTGCCAGCAGGAAGAACAGCATGACTGAAGCTTTCTTT. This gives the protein CASRKNSMTEAFF.

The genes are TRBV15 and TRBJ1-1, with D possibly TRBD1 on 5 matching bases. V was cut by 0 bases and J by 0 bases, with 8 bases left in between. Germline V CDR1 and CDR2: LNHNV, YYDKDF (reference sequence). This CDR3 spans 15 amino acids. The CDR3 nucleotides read TGTGCCACCAGCAGAGAAAGCAGGGTGAACACTGAAGCTTTCTTT. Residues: CATSRESRVNTEAFF.

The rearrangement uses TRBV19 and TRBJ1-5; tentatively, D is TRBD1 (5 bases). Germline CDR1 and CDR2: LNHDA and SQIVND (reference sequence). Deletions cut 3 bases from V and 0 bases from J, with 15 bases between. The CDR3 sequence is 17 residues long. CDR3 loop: CASSIPPGLTSNQPQHF. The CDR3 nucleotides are TGTGCCAGTAGTATCCCCCCGGGACTCACTAGCAATCAGCCCCAGCATTTT.

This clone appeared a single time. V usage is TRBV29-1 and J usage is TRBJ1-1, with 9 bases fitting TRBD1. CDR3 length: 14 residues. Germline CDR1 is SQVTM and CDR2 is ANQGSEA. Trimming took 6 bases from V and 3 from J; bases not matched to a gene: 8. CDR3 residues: CSVGGQGDHTEAFF. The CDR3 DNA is TGCAGCGTGGGGGGACAGGGTGATCACACTGAAGCTTTCTTT.

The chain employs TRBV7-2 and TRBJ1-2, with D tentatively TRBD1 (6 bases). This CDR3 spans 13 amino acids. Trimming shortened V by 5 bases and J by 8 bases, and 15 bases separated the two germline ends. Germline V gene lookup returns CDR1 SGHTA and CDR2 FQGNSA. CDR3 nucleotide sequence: TGTGCCAGCAGCCCAGACAGGTTGCGGGGCTACACCTTC. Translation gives CASSPDRLRGYTF. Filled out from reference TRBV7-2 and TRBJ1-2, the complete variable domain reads GAGVSQSPSNKVTEKGKDVELRCDPISGHTALYWYRQSLGQGLEFLIYFQGNSAPDKSGLPSDRFSAERTGGSVSTLTIQRTQQEDSAVYLCASSPDRLRGYTFGSGTRLTVV.

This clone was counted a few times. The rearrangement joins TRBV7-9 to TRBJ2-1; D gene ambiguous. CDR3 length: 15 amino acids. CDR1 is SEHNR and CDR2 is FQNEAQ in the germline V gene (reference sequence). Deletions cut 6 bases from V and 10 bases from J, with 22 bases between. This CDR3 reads CASRPLGDVLGEQFF. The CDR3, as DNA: TGTGCCAGCAGACCACTCGGCGACGTCCTAGGAGAGCAGTTCTTC. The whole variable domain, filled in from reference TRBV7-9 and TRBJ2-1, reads DTGVSQNPRHKITKRGQNVTFRCDPISEHNRLYWYRQTLGQGPEFLTYFQNEAQLEKSRLLSDRFSAERPKGSFSTLEIQRTEQGDSAMYLCASRPLGDVLGEQFFGPGTRLTVL.

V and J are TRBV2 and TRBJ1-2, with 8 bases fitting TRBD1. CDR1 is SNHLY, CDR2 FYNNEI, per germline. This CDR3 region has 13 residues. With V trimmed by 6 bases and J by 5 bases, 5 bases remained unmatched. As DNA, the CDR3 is TGTGCCAGCAGAGGGACAGGCGGGTATGGCTACACCTTC. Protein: CASRGTGGYGYTF.

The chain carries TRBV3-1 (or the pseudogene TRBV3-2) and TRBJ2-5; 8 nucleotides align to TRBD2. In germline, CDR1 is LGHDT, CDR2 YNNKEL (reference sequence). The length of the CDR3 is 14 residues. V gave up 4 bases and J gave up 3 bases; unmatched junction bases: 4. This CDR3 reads CASSPGGAEETQYF. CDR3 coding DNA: TGTGCCAGCAGCCCCGGGGGGGCAGAAGAGACCCAGTACTTC.

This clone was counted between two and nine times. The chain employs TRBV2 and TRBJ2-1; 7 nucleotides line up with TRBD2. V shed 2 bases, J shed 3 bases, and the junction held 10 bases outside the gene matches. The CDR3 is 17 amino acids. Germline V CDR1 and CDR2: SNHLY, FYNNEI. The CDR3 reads CASSERVAGADYNEQFF. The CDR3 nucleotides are TGTGCCAGCAGTGAAAGGGTCGCGGGAGCAGACTACAATGAGCAGTTCTTC. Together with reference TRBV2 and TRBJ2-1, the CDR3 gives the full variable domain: EPEVTQTPSHQVTQMGQEVILRCVPISNHLYFYWYRQILGQKVEFLVSFYNNEISEKSEIFDDQFSVERPDGSNFTLKIRSTKLEDSAMYFCASSERVAGADYNEQFFGPGTRLTVL.

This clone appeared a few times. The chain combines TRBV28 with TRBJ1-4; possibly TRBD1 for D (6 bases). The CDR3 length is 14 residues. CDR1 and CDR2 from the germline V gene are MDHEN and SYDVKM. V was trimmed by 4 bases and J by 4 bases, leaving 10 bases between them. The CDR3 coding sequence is TGTGCCAGCAGTTCAGGACAGTTTAATGAAAAACTGTTTTTT. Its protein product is CASSSGQFNEKLFF.

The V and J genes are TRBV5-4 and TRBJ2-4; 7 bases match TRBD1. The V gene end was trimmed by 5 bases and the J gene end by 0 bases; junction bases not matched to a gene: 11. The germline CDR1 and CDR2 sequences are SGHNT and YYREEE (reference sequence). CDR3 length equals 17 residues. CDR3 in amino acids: CASSFMTGISAKNIQYF. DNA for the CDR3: TGTGCCAGCAGTTTTATGACAGGGATCTCAGCCAAAAACATTCAGTACTTC.

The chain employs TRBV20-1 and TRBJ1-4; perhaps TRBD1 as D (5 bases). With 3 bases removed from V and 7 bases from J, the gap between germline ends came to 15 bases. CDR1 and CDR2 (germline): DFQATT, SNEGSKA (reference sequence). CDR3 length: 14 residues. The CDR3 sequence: CSASPAGSSEKLFF. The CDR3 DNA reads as TGCAGTGCTAGTCCGGCAGGGTCAAGTGAAAAACTGTTTTTT.

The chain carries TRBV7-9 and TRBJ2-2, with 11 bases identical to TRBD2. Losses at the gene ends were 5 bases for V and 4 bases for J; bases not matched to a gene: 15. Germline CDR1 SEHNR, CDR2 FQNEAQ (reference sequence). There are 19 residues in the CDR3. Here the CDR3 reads CASSLTGASGGKPTGELFF. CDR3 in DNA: TGTGCCAGCAGCCTCACCGGGGCTAGCGGGGGGAAACCCACCGGGGAGCTGTTTTTT.

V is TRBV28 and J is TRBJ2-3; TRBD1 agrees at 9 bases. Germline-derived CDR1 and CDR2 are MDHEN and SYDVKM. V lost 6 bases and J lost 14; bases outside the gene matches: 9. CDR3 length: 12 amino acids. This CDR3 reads CASRPTLGQGYF. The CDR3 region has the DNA TGTGCCAGCAGGCCCACGTTGGGACAGGGGTATTTT.

This CDR3 is CASHSGGYGYTF. In DNA, the CDR3 is TGTGCCAGCCACTCGGGGGGCTATGGCTACACCTTC. The chain joins TRBV19 to TRBJ1-2; D is perhaps TRBD1 (5 bases). The CDR3 has 12 amino acids. Looked up from germline, CDR1 is LNHDA and CDR2 is SQIVND (reference sequence). Deletions cut 9 bases from V and 4 bases from J, with 12 bases between.

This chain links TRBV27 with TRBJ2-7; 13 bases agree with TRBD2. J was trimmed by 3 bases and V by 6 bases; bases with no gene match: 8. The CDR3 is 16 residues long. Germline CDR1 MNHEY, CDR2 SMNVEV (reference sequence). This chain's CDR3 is CASSRGLAGVGYEQYF. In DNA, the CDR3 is TGTGCCAGCAGCCGAGGACTAGCGGGGGTGGGCTACGAGCAGTACTTC.